This T cell receptor (beta chain) was identified during a study of T cell responses to AZD1222 COVID-19 vaccine. Study details: Second-dose intervals near 4 or 12 weeks were combined.

Study-level findings and limits: Baseline seropositives among AZD1222 recipients totaled only six or seven. After the peak T cell response, and only then, were repertoires sampled. Spike-specific TCR repertoires showed rising breadth and depth after two AZD1222 doses.

Comments on this clone: Its antigen is unknown.

TCRdb's table, derived via immunoSEQ multiplex PCR, lists solely in-frame clones and lacks some. The sample has approximately 150,000 clones; roughly 92% are singletons. CDR3 size: 14 residues. CDR1 and CDR2 (germline): SGHTA, FQGNSA. The V and J ends lost 1 base and 3 bases respectively, with 10 bases between them. Here the sequenced sample was peripheral blood, taken on day 0 of AZD1222 vaccination. The source of this sequence is an adult in good health. This chain uses TRBV7-2 with TRBJ2-7, with D possibly being TRBD2 (6 bases). The CDR3 loop is CASSLVGSGYEQYF. The CDR3 nucleotides read TGTGCCAGCAGCTTAGTGGGTAGCGGCTACGAGCAGTACTTC.